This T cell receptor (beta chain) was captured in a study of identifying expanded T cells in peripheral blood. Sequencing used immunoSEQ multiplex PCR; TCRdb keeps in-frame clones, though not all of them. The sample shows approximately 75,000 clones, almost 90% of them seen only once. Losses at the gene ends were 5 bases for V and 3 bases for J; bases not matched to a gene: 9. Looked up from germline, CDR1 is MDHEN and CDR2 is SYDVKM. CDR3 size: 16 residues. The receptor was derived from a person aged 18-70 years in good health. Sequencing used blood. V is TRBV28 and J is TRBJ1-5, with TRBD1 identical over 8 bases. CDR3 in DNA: TGTGCCAGCAGTCAGGACAGGGTTCTTGACAATCAGCCCCAGCATTTT. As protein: CASSQDRVLDNQPQHF.